The 16 T cell receptor beta chains listed next were all sequenced from one sample in a study of shared clonotypes between healthy human individuals. Produced via immunoSEQ multiplex PCR; TCRdb's table is partial and in-frame only. The sample has roughly 1 million clones, around 82% seen once; the top ten hold 0.5% to 0.6%. Sequenced sample: memory CD4+ T cells from PBMCs. Subset indicated: CD45RA-negative fraction. The receptor source for this set is a man between 18 and 35 years old in good health. Some clones in this sample may be carry-over from other donors' samples.

The genes are TRBV5-4 and TRBJ1-5; the D gene is possibly TRBD1 (5 bases). Trimming left V 7 bases short and J 4 bases short, with 9 bases between. The germline CDR1 and CDR2 sequences are SGHNT and YYREEE (reference sequence). This CDR3 has 12 residues. This CDR3 reads CASGTGNQPQHF. The CDR3 bases are TGTGCCAGCGGGACGGGGAATCAGCCCCAGCATTTT.

The V and J genes are TRBV7-2 and TRBJ2-1, with a tentative D call TRBD1 (6 bases). Trimming pared 0 bases from V and 1 base from J, leaving 7 bases between. The CDR3 runs to 15 residues. Per germline, CDR1 SGHTA and CDR2 FQGNSA. The CDR3 protein is CASSLAGQSYNEQFF. The CDR3 DNA is TGTGCCAGCAGCTTAGCCGGACAGTCCTACAATGAGCAGTTCTTC.

The chain is built from TRBV28 and TRBJ1-1; no firm D call. Trimming left V 6 bases short and J 3 bases short, with 14 bases between. The CDR3 loop spans 14 amino acids. Germline CDR1 and CDR2: MDHEN and SYDVKM. CDR3 bases: TGTGCCAGCAGACTTTGGCAGACTTACACTGAAGCTTTCTTT. It encodes CASRLWQTYTEAFF.

The CDR3 coding sequence is TGTGCCAGCAGCTCGGCGGGAGATCTGGAGACCCAGTACTTC. This sequence encodes CASSSAGDLETQYF. V gene TRBV5-4 combines with J gene TRBJ2-5, with 7 bases identical to TRBD2. The CDR3 totals 14 residues. CDR1 SGHNT and CDR2 YYREEE come from the germline V gene (reference sequence). The V segment lost 3 bases and the J segment 5 bases; nucleotides outside the gene matches: 7.

This clone was recorded only once. The same CDR3 also results from other DNA sequences found in this sample. V is TRBV7-2 and J is TRBJ2-7; D is undetermined. This CDR3 has 14 residues. Germline V gene lookup returns CDR1 SGHTA and CDR2 FQGNSA. The V gene lost 1 base and the J gene lost 3 bases, with 10 bases spanning the gap. CDR3 in DNA: TGTGCCAGCAGCTTAGGGACGGCGAACTACGAGCAGTACTTC. This codes for CASSLGTANYEQYF.

About this clone: The sample has other DNA sequences that encode this CDR3 too. The chain uses TRBV30 and TRBJ1-1; D is uncertain. V lost 3 bases and J lost 8, with 10 bases in between. The germline V gene encodes CDR1 GTSNPN and CDR2 SVGIG (reference sequence). This CDR3 has 11 amino acids. In nucleotides, the CDR3 is TGTGCCTGGAGCCCAAGGACCGAAGCTTTCTTT. This translates into CAWSPRTEAFF. The full variable domain, rest sourced from reference TRBV30 and TRBJ1-1, is SQTIHQWPATLVQPVGSPLSLECTVEGTSNPNLYWYRQAAGRGLQLLFYSVGIGQISSEVPQNLSASRPQDRQFILSSKKLLLSDSGFYLCAWSPRTEAFFGQGTRLTVV.

The V and J genes are TRBV6-5 and TRBJ1-4, with no clear D. This CDR3 is 15 amino acids long. Trimming pared 4 bases from V and 11 bases from J, leaving 20 bases between. The germline gives CDR1 MNHEY, CDR2 SVGAGI. CDR3: CASSSEAAFRRKLFF. The CDR3 DNA reads TGTGCCAGCAGTTCCGAGGCGGCATTTCGACGGAAACTGTTTTTT.

J is TRBJ1-5 and V is TRBV19; D remains unclear. Germline CDR1 and CDR2: LNHDA and SQIVND (reference sequence). This CDR3 is built from 15 residues. The ends were cut back, 6 bases at V and 0 bases at J, with 12 bases in the middle. The CDR3 region is CASRTGVYSNQPQHF. The DNA of the CDR3 is TGTGCCAGTAGGACCGGGGTCTATAGCAATCAGCCCCAGCATTTT.

V usage is TRBV7-2 and J usage is TRBJ2-7; unclear D gene. Per the germline V gene, CDR1 is SGHTA and CDR2 is FQGNSA. The CDR3 runs 15 residues. Trimming took off 4 bases at V and 6 bases at J, with 19 bases between the two ends. CDR3 coding DNA: TGTGCCAGCAGCTACCAATCCGAGGTGCCCTCCGAGCAGTACTTC. Amino acids: CASSYQSEVPSEQYF.

The V call is TRBV28, the J call TRBJ1-3; D unclear. Germline assignment: CDR1 MDHEN and CDR2 SYDVKM. This CDR3 is 14 amino acids long. V lost 3 bases, J lost 2 bases, and 8 bases lay in between. CDR3: CASSFGGPGNTIYF. The CDR3 region has the DNA TGTGCCAGCAGTTTCGGAGGTCCTGGAAACACCATATATTTT.

This clone has more than one count but fewer than ten. The chain couples TRBV7-2 to TRBJ1-3; unclear D gene. The CDR3 extends over 13 amino acids. V lost 2 bases and J lost 0, with 2 bases in between. Per germline, CDR1 SGHTA and CDR2 FQGNSA. CDR3 protein: CASSLTSGNTIYF. The CDR3 nucleotides are TGTGCCAGCAGCTTAACCTCTGGAAACACCATATATTTT.

The gene calls are TRBV4-1 and TRBJ1-2; D is undetermined. Trimming shortened V by 1 base and J by 4 bases, and 10 bases separated the two germline ends. The CDR3 has 14 amino acids. The V gene's germline CDR1 is MGHRA and CDR2 YSYEKL. The CDR3 DNA reads TGCGCCAGCAGCCAAGGGAGACAAGTCTATGGCTACACCTTC. It encodes CASSQGRQVYGYTF.

This chain connects TRBV29-1 to TRBJ1-6; 8 bases match TRBD1. The CDR3 contains 13 residues. Germline V gene sequence: CDR1 SQVTM, CDR2 ANQGSEA. V was pared by 8 bases and J by 7 bases, with 7 bases of the junction left unmatched. The CDR3 reads CSFRTGLNSPLHF. CDR3 coding DNA: TGCAGCTTTCGGACAGGGTTGAATTCACCCCTCCACTTT.

This chain's CDR3 is CASSLTGANGYTF. CDR3 nucleotide sequence: TGCGCCAGCAGCTTGACAGGGGCGAATGGCTACACCTTC. The chain couples TRBV5-1 to TRBJ1-2; 7 bases fit TRBD1. V lost 1 base to trimming and J lost 6 bases; unmatched junction nucleotides: 3. This CDR3 region has 13 residues. Germline CDR1 SGHRS, CDR2 YFSETQ.

V and J are TRBV4-2 and TRBJ1-5; TRBD1 agrees at 10 bases. The CDR3 length is 18 residues. The J segment lost 9 bases and the V segment lost 0 bases, leaving 14 bases of the junction unmatched. Germline V CDR1 and CDR2: LGHNA, YNFKEQ. Here the CDR3 DNA reads TGTGCCAGCAGCCAAGATATTTCGGGGACAGGGGCTTTTTGGCCCCAGCATTTT. This encodes CASSQDISGTGAFWPQHF.

The rearrangement uses TRBV5-1 and TRBJ2-5; D is perhaps TRBD1 (6 bases). Germline V gives CDR1 SGHRS, CDR2 YFSETQ. The CDR3 is 14 residues long. Between the trimmed V and J ends, which lost 4 bases and 1 base, there was a span of 11 bases. CDR3 protein: CASSALQGQETQYF. CDR3 coding DNA: TGCGCCAGCAGCGCATTACAGGGCCAAGAGACCCAGTACTTC.